This TCR beta chain was sequenced during a study of T cells in localized non-small cell lung cancer. Trimming removed 0 bases from V and 0 bases from J, with 12 bases in between. Per germline, CDR1 MGHRA and CDR2 YSYEKL. CDR3 size: 17 residues. Concerning this clone itself: Its antigen is not known.

General study points: The study found T cell clonality highest in uninvolved adjacent lung, above tumor. Sequence data derive from only one tumor region, so heterogeneity remains possible. A median approximately 53 of the top 100 tumor clones appeared in adjacent lung.

Here immunoSEQ multiplex PCR was the method, and the copy in TCRdb shows in-frame clones only, minus some. The sample includes tens of thousands of clones, around 89% of them seen just once. This TCR derives from a woman aged 35-75 years with stage I squamous cell lung carcinoma. V gene TRBV4-1 combines with J gene TRBJ1-5; no clear D. Material: peripheral blood, obtained before any cancer treatment. The chain's CDR3 is CASSQEGSQHSNQPQHF. The CDR3 nucleotides read TGCGCCAGCAGCCAAGAGGGGTCACAGCATAGCAATCAGCCCCAGCATTTT.